The source of this TCR beta chain is a study of blood T cell repertoires in COVID-19. The junction had 14 bases not matched to a gene; V was cut back by 6 bases and J by 4 bases. The CDR3 is 16 amino acids. In germline, CDR1 is MDHEN, CDR2 SYDVKM. Produced via immunoSEQ multiplex PCR; TCRdb's table is partial and in-frame only. The table shows about 160,000 clones, with roughly 84% occurring only once. The chain combines TRBV28 with TRBJ1-2; 7 bases fit TRBD1. The specimen was PBMCs or T cells enriched from blood (not recorded which). The source of this sequence is a woman between 50 and 59 years old who had recovered from COVID-19. In DNA form, the CDR3 reads TGTGCCAGCAGGACAGGGTGGAATGGTGGTGGCTATGGCTACACCTTC. Translation gives CASRTGWNGGGYGYTF.